This T cell receptor beta chain is drawn from a study of long-term antiretroviral therapy in people with HIV. CDR1 and CDR2 (germline): SEHNR, FQNEAQ (reference sequence). With 5 bases removed from V and 3 bases from J, the gap between germline ends came to 7 bases. The CDR3 length is 12 residues. They ran version v3.0 of the immunoSEQ assay at survey level. The study targeted about 35,000-50,000 T-cell genomes per sample in sequencing. Profiling relied on immunoSEQ multiplex PCR, and the TCRdb table lists in-frame clones only, not all of them. This sample has some 30,000 clones, with around 90% found just once.

The rearrangement uses TRBV7-9 and TRBJ1-1; D is ambiguous. The starting material was unsorted PBMCs, obtained 1.8 years after starting antiretroviral therapy. This sequence originates from a young woman with HIV. The CDR3 sequence is CASSPYHTEAFF. DNA for the CDR3: TGTGCCAGCAGCCCTTACCACACTGAAGCTTTCTTT.